A single sample is the source of the 16 T cell receptor beta chains below, sequenced in a study of CD8+CD57+ T cells in acquired aplastic anemia. Investigators profiled TCR beta VDJ and CDR3 from genomic DNA template. TCRdb redid the calling of the reads with MiXCR, one entry per CDR3 protein. This sample has approximately 170,000 distinct CDR3 sequences, with 50% to 75% found just once. Sequencing was performed on sorted CD4+, CD8+, or CD8+CD57+ T cells (not recorded which) from PBMCs. Receptors originate from a human donor in good health.

This clonotype was observed at least ten times. The chain links TRBV7-9 to TRBJ2-7; 8 positions match TRBD1. Germline V CDR1 and CDR2: SEHNR, FQNEAQ (reference sequence). The V and J ends lost 4 bases and 4 bases, in that order; junction bases with no gene match: 6. The CDR3 extends over 14 amino acids. The CDR3 DNA is TGTGCCAGCAGCTCGCAGACAGGGGCGTACGAGCAGTACTTC. It translates to CASSSQTGAYEQYF.

This clonotype has ten or more counts. The chain combines TRBV9 with TRBJ2-2; TRBD2 is a possible D gene (6 bases). The germline V and J ends were trimmed by 0 bases and 2 bases, with 8 bases remaining between them. The germline gives CDR1 SGDLS, CDR2 YYNGEE. The CDR3 length is 15 residues. Here the CDR3 DNA reads TGTGCCAGCAGCGTAGGGAGGGCTAACACCGGGGAGCTGTTTTTT. Protein sequence: CASSVGRANTGELFF.

Remarks on this clonotype: A much larger clone sits a single nucleotide away, making a read error possible. The genes are TRBV4-1 and TRBJ2-1; no clear D. The length of the CDR3 is 13 residues. V lost 1 base and J 9 bases, leaving 10 bases between the germline ends. Germline V CDR1 and CDR2: MGHRA, YSYEKL. The CDR3 loop is CASSQVHSVEQFF. As DNA, the CDR3 is TGCGCCAGCAGCCAAGTACACTCTGTTGAGCAGTTCTTC.

Only one count was recorded for this clonotype. This chain connects TRBV7-2 to TRBJ2-1; TRBD1 is a possible D gene (5 bases). The CDR3 has 12 amino acids. Germline values: CDR1 SGHTA, CDR2 FQGNSA. Trimming removed 5 bases from V and 10 bases from J, with 12 bases in between. In DNA, the CDR3 is TGTGCCAGCAGCCCGACAGAGAGGGAGCAGTTCTTC. The encoded protein is CASSPTEREQFF.

This clonotype has at least ten counts. This rearrangement joins TRBV20-1 to TRBJ2-2, with 7 bases identical to TRBD2. With 3 bases clipped from V and 5 bases from J, the junction kept 15 bases outside the gene matches. The CDR3 spans 17 residues. Germline CDR1 DFQATT, CDR2 SNEGSKA (reference sequence). The CDR3 coding sequence is TGCAGTGCTAGCTTGGGAGCGGGATCGGATGTAACCGGGGAGCTGTTTTTT. Its translation is CSASLGAGSDVTGELFF.

The chain carries TRBV7-2 and TRBJ2-1; TRBD2 matches at 12 bases. Germline lookup yields CDR1 SGHTA and CDR2 FQGNSA. The CDR3 sequence is 17 residues long. V was pared by 4 bases and J by 6 bases, with 10 bases of the junction left unmatched. The DNA of the CDR3 is TGTGCCAGCAGCTCGCCCGGGACTAGCGGGCTACTCAATGAGCAGTTCTTC. Residues: CASSSPGTSGLLNEQFF.

The chain employs TRBV7-7 and TRBJ2-7; 8 bases fit TRBD2. Germline assignment: CDR1 SSHAT and CDR2 FNYEAQ (reference sequence). CDR3 size: 15 residues. Trimming removed 0 bases from V and 4 bases from J; junction bases left unmatched: 5. The CDR3 DNA follows: TGTGCCAGCAGCTTAGCGTCGGGAGGGCAATACGAGCAGTACTTC. This translates into CASSLASGGQYEQYF.

This clonotype was seen a handful of times. V gene TRBV7-2 combines with J gene TRBJ2-7; D might be TRBD2 (5 bases). Trimming pared 0 bases from V and 5 bases from J, leaving 14 bases between. Germline lookup yields CDR1 SGHTA and CDR2 FQGNSA. The CDR3 runs 15 residues. The CDR3 sequence: CASSLAGGSLNEQYF. The CDR3 region has the DNA TGTGCCAGCAGCTTAGCGGGCGGGTCTCTCAACGAGCAGTACTTC.

This chain links TRBV20-1 with TRBJ2-7; 8 bases are shared with TRBD1. Germline CDR1 DFQATT, CDR2 SNEGSKA (reference sequence). Unmatched junction bases numbered 5, after V lost 3 bases and J lost 4 bases. The CDR3 consists of 13 residues. The CDR3 loop is CSARGQGAYEQYF. The CDR3 DNA sequence: TGCAGTGCTAGGGGGCAGGGGGCGTACGAGCAGTACTTC.

In its sample, this clonotype was seen many times. The chain recombines TRBV5-8 with TRBJ2-1; 8 nucleotides align to TRBD1. This CDR3 comprises 13 residues. Germline loops: CDR1 SGHTS, CDR2 YDEGEE. V dropped 5 bases and J dropped 6; count of bases not matched to a gene: 4. The CDR3 DNA follows: TGTGCCAGCAGGCCACAGGGGGTCAATGAGCAGTTCTTC. Translated: CASRPQGVNEQFF.

The CDR3 protein is CSARDGPGGYQPQHF. The CDR3 bases are TGCAGTGCTAGAGATGGGCCAGGGGGTTATCAGCCCCAGCATTTT. The rearrangement uses TRBV20-1 and TRBJ1-5; 7 bases match TRBD1. Germline lookup yields CDR1 DFQATT and CDR2 SNEGSKA (reference sequence). This CDR3 has 15 residues. V dropped 0 bases and J dropped 5; count of bases not matched to a gene: 7.

Regarding this clonotype: One end of the junction varies from germline; a read error may be responsible. V is TRBV7-2 and J is TRBJ2-7; TRBD2 might be the D (5 bases). The CDR3 extends over 17 amino acids. CDR1 SGHTA and CDR2 FQGNSA come from the germline V gene. The CDR3 protein is CASSQNTGSGQPYEQYF. The CDR3 DNA reads TGCGCCAGCAGCCAAAACACGGGATCTGGGCAGCCATACGAGCAGTACTTC.

The chain recombines TRBV15 with TRBJ2-5, with 11 bases matching TRBD2. The length of the CDR3 is 15 residues. Germline CDR1 LNHNV, CDR2 YYDKDF (reference sequence). J gave up 1 base and V 10 bases, and 8 bases lay outside the gene matches. Written as DNA, the CDR3 is TGTGCCAGCTGGGCTAGCGGGAGGCTCCAAGAGACCCAGTACTTC. It translates to CASWASGRLQETQYF.

This clonotype was picked up one time. The V and J genes are TRBV5-1 and TRBJ2-7; a weak D match, TRBD2 (6 bases). The CDR3 spans 13 residues. Germline V gene data show CDR1 as SGHRS and CDR2 as YFSETQ. The V and J ends lost 3 bases and 5 bases respectively, with 12 bases between them. Written as DNA, the CDR3 is TGCGCCAGCAGCTCATTCGGGGGTAACGAGCAGTACTTC. Protein product: CASSSFGGNEQYF.

This clonotype has just one count. This sequence joins TRBV24-1 and TRBJ2-1, with D perhaps matching TRBD2 (6 bases). Germline-derived CDR1 and CDR2 are KGHDR and SFDVKD. V gave up 4 bases and J gave up 4 bases, with 16 bases separating them. This CDR3 has 16 amino acids. The CDR3 region is CATSDSFSGVYNEQFF. The CDR3 DNA is TGTGCCACCAGTGACTCCTTTTCGGGAGTGTACAATGAGCAGTTCTTC.

This chain joins TRBV6-1 and TRBJ1-2; tentatively, D is TRBD1 (5 bases). Germline V gene lookup returns CDR1 MNHNS and CDR2 SASEGT. This CDR3 is 14 amino acids long. The V gene lost 1 base and the J gene lost 6 bases, with 12 bases spanning the gap. The CDR3 spells CASSEVTAYDGYTF. In DNA form, the CDR3 reads TGTGCCAGCAGTGAAGTGACAGCCTATGATGGCTACACCTTC.